These 5 T cell receptor beta chains were sequenced from one sample in a study of beta chain features in type 1 diabetes. What was sequenced were expressed TCRB transcripts, since all of the isolated RNA had been reverse transcribed. Using immunoSEQ multiplex PCR, the repertoire was profiled, and TCRdb retains in-frame clones only, with some absent. The sample records some 500,000 clones, roughly 11% being singletons. The sequenced material came from naive CD4+ T cells from blood. The receptors originated from a woman under 30 in good health.

This chain connects TRBV7-3 to TRBJ2-6; no reliable D call. Germline values: CDR1 SGHTA, CDR2 FQGTGA. The V gene lost 3 bases and the J gene lost 0 bases, with 12 bases spanning the gap. CDR3 length: 17 residues. CDR3 region: CASSFLPGVSGANVLTF. The CDR3 nucleotides are TGTGCCAGCAGCTTTCTTCCCGGCGTCTCTGGGGCCAACGTCCTGACTTTC. Combining the CDR3 with reference TRBV7-3 and TRBJ2-6 gives the whole variable domain GAGVSQTPSNKVTEKGKYVELRCDPISGHTALYWYRQSLGQGPEFLIYFQGTGAADDSGLPNDRFFAVRPEGSVSTLKIQRTERGDSAVYLCASSFLPGVSGANVLTFGAGSRLTVL.

This chain links TRBV5-4 with TRBJ2-1, with D possibly TRBD2 on 5 matching bases. The V gene lost 4 bases and the J gene lost 4 bases, with 12 bases spanning the gap. The CDR3 sequence is 14 residues long. Germline-derived CDR1 and CDR2 are SGHNT and YYREEE (reference sequence). The CDR3 is CASSRGPGYNEQFF. CDR3 coding DNA: TGTGCCAGCAGCCGCGGTCCGGGATACAATGAGCAGTTCTTC.

This rearrangement joins TRBV7-8 to TRBJ1-5; D not certain. This CDR3 region has 14 residues. Germline loops: CDR1 SGHVS, CDR2 FQNEAQ. V shed 1 base and J shed 7 bases, with 11 bases lying between them. Here the CDR3 DNA reads TGTGCCAGCAGCTTAGAGACGGGGAACCAGCCCCAGCATTTT. Protein sequence: CASSLETGNQPQHF.

The gene calls are TRBV6-5 and TRBJ2-3, with D unclear. In germline, CDR1 is MNHEY, CDR2 SVGAGI. V was clipped by 0 bases and J by 4 bases, with 5 bases between them. The CDR3 length is 13 residues. The CDR3 sequence is CASSYSWADTQYF. CDR3 DNA: TGTGCCAGCAGTTACTCGTGGGCAGATACGCAGTATTTT.

This clone was seen only a few times. The chain has TRBV7-9 and TRBJ1-4; D is ambiguous. The CDR3 is 15 residues long. Germline CDR1 SEHNR, CDR2 FQNEAQ (reference sequence). Trimming shortened V by 5 bases and J by 7 bases, and 17 bases separated the two germline ends. CDR3 in DNA: TGTGCCAGCAGCCCTGGGGAAGTGGGTGGTGAAAAACTGTTTTTT. Protein: CASSPGEVGGEKLFF. Variable domain in full (rest from reference TRBV7-9 and TRBJ1-4): DTGVSQNPRHKITKRGQNVTFRCDPISEHNRLYWYRQTLGQGPEFLTYFQNEAQLEKSRLLSDRFSAERPKGSFSTLEIQRTEQGDSAMYLCASSPGEVGGEKLFFGSGTQLSVL.